The TCR beta chain under discussion was sequenced for a study of shared clonotypes between healthy human individuals. Study observations and caveats: Clonotype sharing among donors likely depends on sequencing depth. Tissues were not sampled, only blood, and their repertoires likely differ.

The data were produced by immunoSEQ multiplex PCR, yet TCRdb's version contains in-frame clones alone and is incomplete. The table records over a million clones, approximately 78% of them present only once. With respect to this clone: The target antigen is unknown.

With 4 bases removed from V and 1 base from J, the gap between germline ends came to 20 bases. This CDR3 has 16 amino acids. Germline CDR1 reads SQVTM; CDR2 reads ANQGSEA. V is TRBV29-1 and J is TRBJ2-7; TRBD2 might be the D (6 bases). Source material: memory CD4+ T cells from PBMCs. Subset meaning: CD45RA-negative fraction. This TCR was sampled from a man aged 18 to 30 in good health. Some clones in this sample may be carry-over from other donors' samples. The CDR3 DNA follows: TGCAGCGTTGTGAAATTTCGGCGGGAAAGATCCTACGAGCAGTACTTC. Translating it yields CSVVKFRRERSYEQYF.